This T cell receptor (beta chain) is from a study of blood T cell repertoires in COVID-19. The wider study: The United States, Italy and Spain were the sources of the acute and convalescent COVID-19 samples. In each case, the material was cDNA or gDNA derived from T cells, B-cell-depleted T cells, or PBMCs.

In the authors' workflow: The assay estimated nucleated cells by amplifying reference gene primers. Produced via immunoSEQ multiplex PCR; TCRdb's table is partial and in-frame only. The V and J calls and the clone size are those of that table, but D and trimming were determined from the DNA. The sample lists roughly 190,000 clones, about four fifths occurring once. The germline CDR1 and CDR2 sequences are MNHEY and SVGAGI. V was clipped by 3 bases and J by 5 bases, with 13 bases between them. CDR3 length equals 14 residues. The sample consisted of peripheral blood. This receptor was obtained from a man aged 55 to 70 with acute or convalescent COVID-19. V and J are TRBV6-5 and TRBJ1-1, with no clear D. The CDR3 bases are TGTGCCAGCAGTTATGCTGGGGAGGATACTGAAGCTTTCTTT. It translates to CASSYAGEDTEAFF.